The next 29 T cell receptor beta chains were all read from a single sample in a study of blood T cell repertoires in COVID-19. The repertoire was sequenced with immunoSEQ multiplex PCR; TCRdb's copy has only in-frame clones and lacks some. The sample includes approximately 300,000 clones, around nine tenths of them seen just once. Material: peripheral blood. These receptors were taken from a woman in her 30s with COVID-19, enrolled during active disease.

The CDR3 spells CASSQDPGQPQHF. The CDR3 DNA reads TGCGCCAGCAGCCAAGATCCAGGTCAGCCCCAGCATTTT. V and J are TRBV4-1 and TRBJ1-5; no clear D. The V gene's germline CDR1 is MGHRA and CDR2 YSYEKL. The length of the CDR3 is 13 residues. V was trimmed by 0 bases and J by 6 bases, leaving 6 bases between them.

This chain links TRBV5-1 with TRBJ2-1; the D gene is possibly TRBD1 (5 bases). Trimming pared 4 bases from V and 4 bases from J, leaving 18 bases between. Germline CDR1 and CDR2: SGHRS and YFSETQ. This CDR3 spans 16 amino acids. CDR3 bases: TGCGCCAGCAGCCTTGTTGGGGCTCCCTTATACAATGAGCAGTTCTTC. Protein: CASSLVGAPLYNEQFF.

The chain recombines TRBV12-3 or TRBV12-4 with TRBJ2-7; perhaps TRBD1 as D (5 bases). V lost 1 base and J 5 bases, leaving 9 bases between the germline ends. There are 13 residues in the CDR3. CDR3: CASSLGLGHEQYF. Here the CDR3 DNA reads TGTGCCAGCAGTTTAGGCTTGGGGCACGAGCAGTACTTC.

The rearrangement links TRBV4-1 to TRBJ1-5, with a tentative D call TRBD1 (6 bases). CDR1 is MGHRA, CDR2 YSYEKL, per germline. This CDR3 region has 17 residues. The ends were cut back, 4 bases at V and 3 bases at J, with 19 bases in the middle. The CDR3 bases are TGCGCCAGCAGCCCCGTAGCGAGGACAGACAACAATCAGCCCCAGCATTTT. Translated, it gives CASSPVARTDNNQPQHF.

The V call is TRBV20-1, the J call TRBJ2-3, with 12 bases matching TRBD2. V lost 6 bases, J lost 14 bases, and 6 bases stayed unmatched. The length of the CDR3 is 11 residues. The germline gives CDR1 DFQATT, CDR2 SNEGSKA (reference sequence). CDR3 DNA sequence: TGCAGTGCCCGCACTAGCGGGAGGACGTATTTT. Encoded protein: CSARTSGRTYF.

Here the CDR3 reads CASSFGLAGELGELFF. The CDR3 DNA reads TGTGCCAGCAGCTTCGGACTAGCGGGAGAGTTAGGGGAGCTGTTTTTT. The rearrangement links TRBV5-6 to TRBJ2-2; 13 positions agree with TRBD2. Looked up from germline, CDR1 is SGHDT and CDR2 is YYEEEE. V shed 2 bases, J shed 8 bases, and the junction held 6 bases outside the gene matches. CDR3 length equals 16 residues.

As DNA, the CDR3 is TGTGCCAGCAGCCAAGTGGATAGCGGGTACACCGGGGAGCTGTTTTTT. Its protein is CASSQVDSGYTGELFF. This sequence joins TRBV3-1 (or the pseudogene TRBV3-2) and TRBJ2-2; the match to TRBD2 covers 7 bases. The V gene end was trimmed by 1 base and the J gene end by 3 bases; junction bases not matched to a gene: 5. CDR3 length: 16 residues. Germline CDR1 is LGHDT and CDR2 is YNNKEL (reference sequence).

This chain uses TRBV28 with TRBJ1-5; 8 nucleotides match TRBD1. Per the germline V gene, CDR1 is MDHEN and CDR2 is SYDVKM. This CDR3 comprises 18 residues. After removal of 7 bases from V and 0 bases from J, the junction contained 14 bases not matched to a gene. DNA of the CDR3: TGTGCCAGCACCACCCGACAGGGGAACCGATATAGCAATCAGCCCCAGCATTTT. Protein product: CASTTRQGNRYSNQPQHF.

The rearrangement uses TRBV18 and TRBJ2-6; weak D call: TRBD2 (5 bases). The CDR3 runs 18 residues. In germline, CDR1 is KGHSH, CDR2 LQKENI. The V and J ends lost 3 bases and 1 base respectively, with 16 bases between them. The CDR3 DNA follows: TGTGCCAGCTCACCTCAACCCATGAGCGGATCTGGGGCCAACGTCCTGACTTTC. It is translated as CASSPQPMSGSGANVLTF.

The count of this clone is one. In nucleotides, the CDR3 is TGTGCCAGCAGTTTGACTAGGCGGAACGAGCAGTACTTC. It encodes CASSLTRRNEQYF. The chain employs TRBV27 and TRBJ2-7, with D possibly being TRBD2 (6 bases). Trimming pared 3 bases from V and 5 bases from J, leaving 11 bases between. The V gene's germline CDR1 is MNHEY and CDR2 SMNVEV (reference sequence). The CDR3 has 13 amino acids.

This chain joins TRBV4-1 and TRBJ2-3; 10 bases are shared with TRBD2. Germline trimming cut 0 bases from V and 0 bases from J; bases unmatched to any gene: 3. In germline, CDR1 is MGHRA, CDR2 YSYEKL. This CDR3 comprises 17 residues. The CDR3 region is CASSQDPTSGSTDTQYF. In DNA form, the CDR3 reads TGCGCCAGCAGCCAAGATCCGACTAGCGGGAGCACAGATACGCAGTATTTT.

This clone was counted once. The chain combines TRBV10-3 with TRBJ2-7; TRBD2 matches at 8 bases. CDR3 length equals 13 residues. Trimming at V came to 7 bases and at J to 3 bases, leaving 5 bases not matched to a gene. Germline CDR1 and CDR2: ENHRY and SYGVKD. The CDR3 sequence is CAITAGEVYEQYF. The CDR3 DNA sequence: TGTGCCATCACAGCGGGAGAGGTCTACGAGCAGTACTTC.

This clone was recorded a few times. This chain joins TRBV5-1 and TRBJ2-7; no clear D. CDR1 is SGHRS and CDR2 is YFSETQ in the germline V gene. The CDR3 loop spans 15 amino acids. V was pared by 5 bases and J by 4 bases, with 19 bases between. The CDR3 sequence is CASSSLQGVEYEQYF. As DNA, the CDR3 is TGCGCCAGCAGTTCCCTCCAAGGAGTCGAGTACGAGCAGTACTTC.

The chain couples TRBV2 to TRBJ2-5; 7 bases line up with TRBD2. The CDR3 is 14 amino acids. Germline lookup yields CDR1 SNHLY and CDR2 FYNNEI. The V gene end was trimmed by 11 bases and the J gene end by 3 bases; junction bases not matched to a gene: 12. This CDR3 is CAGRLGTTEETQYF. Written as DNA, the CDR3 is TGTGCCGGAAGACTGGGGACTACTGAAGAGACCCAGTACTTC.

The CDR3 DNA is TGTGCCAGCAGCGTAGATGTCGGAGGGAAGGGTGAAAAACTGTTTTTT. As protein: CASSVDVGGKGEKLFF. The chain is built from TRBV9 and TRBJ1-4, with D unresolved. Germline V CDR1 and CDR2: SGDLS, YYNGEE. Trimming took off 0 bases at V and 7 bases at J, with 16 bases between the two ends. This CDR3 spans 16 amino acids.

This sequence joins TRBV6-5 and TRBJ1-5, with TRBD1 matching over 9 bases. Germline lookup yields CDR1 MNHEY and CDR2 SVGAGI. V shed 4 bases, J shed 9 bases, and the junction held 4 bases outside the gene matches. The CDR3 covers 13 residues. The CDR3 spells CASSWDRDRPQHF. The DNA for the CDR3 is TGTGCCAGCAGTTGGGACAGGGACCGGCCCCAGCATTTT.

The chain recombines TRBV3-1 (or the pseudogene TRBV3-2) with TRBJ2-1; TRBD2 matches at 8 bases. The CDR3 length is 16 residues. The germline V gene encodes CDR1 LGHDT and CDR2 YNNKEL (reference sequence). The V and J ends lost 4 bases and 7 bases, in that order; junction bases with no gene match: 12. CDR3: CASSPLYGRAVNEQFF. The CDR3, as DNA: TGTGCCAGCAGCCCCCTCTACGGGAGGGCCGTAAATGAGCAGTTCTTC.

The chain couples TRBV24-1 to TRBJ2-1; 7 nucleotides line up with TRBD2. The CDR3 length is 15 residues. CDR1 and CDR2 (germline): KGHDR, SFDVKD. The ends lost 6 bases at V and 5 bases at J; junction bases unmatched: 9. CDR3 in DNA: TGTGCCACCAGTAGCGCCTGGGAGGGCAACAATGAGCAGTTCTTC. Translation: CATSSAWEGNNEQFF.

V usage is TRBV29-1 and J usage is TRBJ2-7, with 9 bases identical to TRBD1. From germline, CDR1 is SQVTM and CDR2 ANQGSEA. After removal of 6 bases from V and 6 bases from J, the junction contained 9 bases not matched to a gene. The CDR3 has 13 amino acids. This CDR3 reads CSVYTGGIAEQYF. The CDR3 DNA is TGCAGCGTGTATACAGGGGGCATCGCCGAGCAGTACTTC.

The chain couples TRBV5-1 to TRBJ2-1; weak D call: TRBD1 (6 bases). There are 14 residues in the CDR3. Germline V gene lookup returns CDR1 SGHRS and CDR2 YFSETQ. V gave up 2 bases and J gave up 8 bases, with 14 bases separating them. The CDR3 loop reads CASSFRRGVDEQFF. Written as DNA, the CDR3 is TGCGCCAGCAGCTTTCGCAGGGGTGTCGATGAGCAGTTCTTC.

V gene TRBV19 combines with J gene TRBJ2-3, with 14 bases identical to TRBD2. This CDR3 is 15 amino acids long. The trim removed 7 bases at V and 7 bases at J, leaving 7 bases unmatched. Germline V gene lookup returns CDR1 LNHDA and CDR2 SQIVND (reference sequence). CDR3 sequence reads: CASKFGTSGSYTQYF. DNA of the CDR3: TGTGCCAGTAAATTCGGGACTAGCGGGAGTTATACGCAGTATTTT.

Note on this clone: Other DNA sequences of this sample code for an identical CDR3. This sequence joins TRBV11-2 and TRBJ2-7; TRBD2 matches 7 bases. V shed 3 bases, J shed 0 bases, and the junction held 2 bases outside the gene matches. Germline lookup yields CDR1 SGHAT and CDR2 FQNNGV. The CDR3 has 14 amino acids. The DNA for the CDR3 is TGTGCCAGCAGCTTCCGCGGGAGCTCCTACGAGCAGTACTTC. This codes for CASSFRGSSYEQYF.

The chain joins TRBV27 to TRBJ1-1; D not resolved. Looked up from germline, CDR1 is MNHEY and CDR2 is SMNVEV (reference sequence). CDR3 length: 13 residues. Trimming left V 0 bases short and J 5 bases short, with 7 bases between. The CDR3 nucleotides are TGTGCCAGCAGTTTATCCCCTCGGACTGAAGCTTTCTTT. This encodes CASSLSPRTEAFF.

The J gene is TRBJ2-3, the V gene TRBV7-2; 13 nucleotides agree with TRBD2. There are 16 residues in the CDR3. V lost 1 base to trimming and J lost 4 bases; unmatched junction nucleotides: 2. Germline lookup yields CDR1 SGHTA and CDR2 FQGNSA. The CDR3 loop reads CASSLGLAGGSDTQYF. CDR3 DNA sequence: TGTGCCAGCAGCTTAGGACTAGCGGGAGGTTCAGATACGCAGTATTTT. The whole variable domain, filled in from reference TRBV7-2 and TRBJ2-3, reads GAGVSQSPSNKVTEKGKDVELRCDPISGHTALYWYRQSLGQGLEFLIYFQGNSAPDKSGLPSDRFSAERTGGSVSTLTIQRTQQEDSAVYLCASSLGLAGGSDTQYFGPGTRLTVL.

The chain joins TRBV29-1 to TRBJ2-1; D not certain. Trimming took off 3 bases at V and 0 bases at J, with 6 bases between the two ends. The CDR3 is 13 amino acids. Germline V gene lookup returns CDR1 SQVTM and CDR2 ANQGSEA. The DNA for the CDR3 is TGCAGCGTTGACGATAGCTCCTACAATGAGCAGTTCTTC. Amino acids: CSVDDSSYNEQFF.

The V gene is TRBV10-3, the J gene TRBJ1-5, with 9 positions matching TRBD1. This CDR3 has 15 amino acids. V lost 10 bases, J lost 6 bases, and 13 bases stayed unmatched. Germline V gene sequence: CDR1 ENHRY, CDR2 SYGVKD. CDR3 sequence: CATRLTGGDGQPQHF. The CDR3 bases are TGTGCCACCCGACTGACAGGGGGGGATGGTCAGCCCCAGCATTTT.

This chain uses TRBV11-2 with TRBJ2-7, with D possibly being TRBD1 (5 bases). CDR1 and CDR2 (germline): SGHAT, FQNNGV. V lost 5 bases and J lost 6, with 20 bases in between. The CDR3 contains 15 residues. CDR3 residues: CASSRLGQTASEQYF. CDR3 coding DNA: TGTGCCAGCAGCCGTCTTGGCCAGACAGCCTCCGAGCAGTACTTC.

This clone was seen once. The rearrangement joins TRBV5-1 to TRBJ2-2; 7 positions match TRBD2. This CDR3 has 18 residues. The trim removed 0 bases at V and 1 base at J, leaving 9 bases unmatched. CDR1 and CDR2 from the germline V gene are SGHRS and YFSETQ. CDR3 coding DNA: TGCGCCAGCAGCTTGGGCCGAGCGGCTAGCGGGAACACCGGGGAGCTGTTTTTT. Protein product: CASSLGRAASGNTGELFF. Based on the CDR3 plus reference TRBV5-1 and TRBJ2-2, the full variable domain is KAGVTQTPRYLIKTRGQQVTLSCSPISGHRSVSWYQQTPGQGLQFLFEYFSETQRNKGNFPGRFSGRQFSNSRSEMNVSTLELGDSALYLCASSLGRAASGNTGELFFGEGSRLTVL.

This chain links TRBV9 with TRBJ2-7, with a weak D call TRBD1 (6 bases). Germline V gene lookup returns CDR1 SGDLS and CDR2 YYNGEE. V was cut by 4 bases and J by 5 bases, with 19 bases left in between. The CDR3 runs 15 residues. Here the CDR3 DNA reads TGTGCCAGCAGCCCTTGGGCAGGGGTCGGCGACGAGCAGTACTTC. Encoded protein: CASSPWAGVGDEQYF.